This TCR beta chain was sequenced during a study of blood T cell repertoires in COVID-19. Trimming shortened V by 3 bases and J by 3 bases, and 18 bases separated the two germline ends. In germline, CDR1 is LGHDT, CDR2 YNNKEL (reference sequence). The CDR3 sequence is 17 residues long. This clone was seen a single time. Libraries were prepared by immunoSEQ multiplex PCR; TCRdb keeps only in-frame clonotypes and omits some of them. Among 100,000 to 150,000 clones listed, just under 85% were seen once. Sequencing was carried out using peripheral blood. The chain joins TRBV3-1 (or the pseudogene TRBV3-2) to TRBJ1-3; the D gene is possibly TRBD1 (6 bases). This clonotype was obtained from a woman aged 45-60 years with acute or convalescent COVID-19. The CDR3 region is CASSHSGGGAVGNTIYF. DNA of the CDR3: TGTGCCAGCAGCCACTCCGGCGGGGGGGCTGTTGGAAACACCATATATTTT.